This T cell receptor beta chain was profiled in a study of blood T cell repertoires in COVID-19. As for the study in general: PBMCs, B-cell-depleted T cells, or T cells provided the cDNA or gDNA that made up the material.

The protocol was immunoSEQ multiplex PCR, while the TCRdb copy is restricted to in-frame clones and leaves out a portion. The repertoire has roughly 130,000 clones, 80% to 90% of them found once; the top ten carry around 3.6%. The CDR3 covers 17 residues. Germline CDR1 SGHVS, CDR2 FNYEAQ. The V segment lost 2 bases and the J segment 0 bases; nucleotides outside the gene matches: 6. Sequencing was performed on peripheral blood. This clonotype was sampled from a woman aged 55-69 years with acute or convalescent COVID-19. The V call is TRBV7-6, the J call TRBJ2-1; 8 nucleotides line up with TRBD2. DNA for the CDR3: TGTGCCAGCAGCTTATTTAGCGGGACCAGCTCCTACAATGAGCAGTTCTTC. Protein sequence: CASSLFSGTSSYNEQFF.